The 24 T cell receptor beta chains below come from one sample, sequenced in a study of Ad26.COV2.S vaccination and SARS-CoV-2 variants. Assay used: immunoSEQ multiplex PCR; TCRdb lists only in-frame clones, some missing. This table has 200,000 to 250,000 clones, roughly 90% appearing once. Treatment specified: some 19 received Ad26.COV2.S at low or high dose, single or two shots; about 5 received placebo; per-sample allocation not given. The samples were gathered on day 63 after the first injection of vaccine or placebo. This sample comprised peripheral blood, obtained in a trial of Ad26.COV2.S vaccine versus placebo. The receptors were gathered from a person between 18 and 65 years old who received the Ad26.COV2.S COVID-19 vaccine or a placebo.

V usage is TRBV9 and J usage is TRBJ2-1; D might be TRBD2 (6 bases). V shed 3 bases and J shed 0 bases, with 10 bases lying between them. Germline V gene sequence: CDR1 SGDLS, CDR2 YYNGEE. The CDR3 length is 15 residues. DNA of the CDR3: TGTGCCAGCAGCGGCGGGACGGTCTCCTACAATGAGCAGTTCTTC. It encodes CASSGGTVSYNEQFF. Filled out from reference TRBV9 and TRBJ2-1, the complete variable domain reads DSGVTQTPKHLITATGQRVTLRCSPRSGDLSVYWYQQSLDQGLQFLIQYYNGEERAKGNILERFSAQQFPDLHSELNLSSLELGDSALYFCASSGGTVSYNEQFFGPGTRLTVL.

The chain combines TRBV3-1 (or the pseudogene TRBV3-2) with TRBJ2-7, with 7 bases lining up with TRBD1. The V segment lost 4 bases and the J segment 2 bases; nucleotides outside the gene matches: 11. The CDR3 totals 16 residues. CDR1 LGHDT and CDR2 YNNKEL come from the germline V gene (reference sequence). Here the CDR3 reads CASSRGFDRVPYEQYF. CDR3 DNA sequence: TGTGCCAGCAGCCGAGGCTTCGACAGGGTCCCCTACGAGCAGTACTTC.

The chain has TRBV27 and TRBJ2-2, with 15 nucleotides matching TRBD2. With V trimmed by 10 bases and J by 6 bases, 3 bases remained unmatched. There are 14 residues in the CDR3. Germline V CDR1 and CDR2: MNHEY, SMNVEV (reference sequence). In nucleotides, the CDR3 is TGTGCCACCTGGACTAGCGGGAGGGCCGGGGAGCTGTTTTTT. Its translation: CATWTSGRAGELFF.

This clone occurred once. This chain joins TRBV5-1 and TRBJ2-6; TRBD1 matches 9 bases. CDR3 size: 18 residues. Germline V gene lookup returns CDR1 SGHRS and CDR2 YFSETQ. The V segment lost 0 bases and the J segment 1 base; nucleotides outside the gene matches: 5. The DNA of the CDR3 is TGCGCCAGCAGCTTGGAGCGGACAGGGGCTTCTGGGGCCAACGTCCTGACTTTC. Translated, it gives CASSLERTGASGANVLTF.

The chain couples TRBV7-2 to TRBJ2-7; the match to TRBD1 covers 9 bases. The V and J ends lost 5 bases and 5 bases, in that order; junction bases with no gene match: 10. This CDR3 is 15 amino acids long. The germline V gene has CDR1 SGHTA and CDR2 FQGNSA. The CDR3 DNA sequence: TGTGCCAGCAGCCCCTACCTCGACAGGGGGAACGAGCAGTACTTC. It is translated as CASSPYLDRGNEQYF.

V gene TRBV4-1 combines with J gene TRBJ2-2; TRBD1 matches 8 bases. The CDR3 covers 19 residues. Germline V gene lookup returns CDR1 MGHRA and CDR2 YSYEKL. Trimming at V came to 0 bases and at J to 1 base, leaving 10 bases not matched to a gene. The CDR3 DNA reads TGCGCCAGCAGCCAAGATTGGGCGGGGACAGGAAGGAACACCGGGGAGCTGTTTTTT. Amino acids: CASSQDWAGTGRNTGELFF.

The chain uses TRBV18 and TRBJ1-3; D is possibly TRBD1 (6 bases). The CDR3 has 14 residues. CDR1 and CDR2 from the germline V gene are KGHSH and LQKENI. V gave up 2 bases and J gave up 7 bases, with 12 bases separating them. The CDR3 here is CASSPRQGTNTIYF. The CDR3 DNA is TGTGCCAGCTCACCAAGGCAGGGGACCAACACCATATATTTT.

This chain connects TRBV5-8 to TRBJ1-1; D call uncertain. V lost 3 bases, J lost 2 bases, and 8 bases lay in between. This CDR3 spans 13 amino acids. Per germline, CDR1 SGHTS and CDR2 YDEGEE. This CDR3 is CASSSRRNTEAFF. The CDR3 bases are TGTGCCAGCAGCTCCCGGCGTAACACTGAAGCTTTCTTT. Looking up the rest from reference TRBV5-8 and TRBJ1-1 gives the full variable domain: EAGVTQSPTHLIKTRGQQATLRCSPISGHTSVYWYQQALGLGLQFLLWYDEGEERNRGNFPPRFSGRQFPNYSSELNVNALELEDSALYLCASSSRRNTEAFFGQGTRLTVV.

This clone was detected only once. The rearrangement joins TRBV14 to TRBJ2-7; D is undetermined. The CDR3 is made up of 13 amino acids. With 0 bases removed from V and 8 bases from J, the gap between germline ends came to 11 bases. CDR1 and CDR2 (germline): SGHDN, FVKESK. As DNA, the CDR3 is TGTGCCAGCAGCCAAGATGGGTACCTCAAGCAGTACTTC. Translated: CASSQDGYLKQYF.

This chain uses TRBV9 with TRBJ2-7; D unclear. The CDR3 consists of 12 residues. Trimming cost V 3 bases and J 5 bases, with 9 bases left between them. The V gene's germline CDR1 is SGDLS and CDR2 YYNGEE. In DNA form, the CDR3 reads TGTGCCAGCAGCGGGGTAGTAGACGAGCAGTACTTC. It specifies CASSGVVDEQYF.

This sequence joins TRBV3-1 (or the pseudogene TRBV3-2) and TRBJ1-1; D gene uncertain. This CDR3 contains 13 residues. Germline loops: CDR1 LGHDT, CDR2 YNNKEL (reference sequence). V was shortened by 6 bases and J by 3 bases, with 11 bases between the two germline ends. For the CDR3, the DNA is TGTGCCAGCAGGGGCAAGGGAGACACTGAAGCTTTCTTT. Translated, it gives CASRGKGDTEAFF.

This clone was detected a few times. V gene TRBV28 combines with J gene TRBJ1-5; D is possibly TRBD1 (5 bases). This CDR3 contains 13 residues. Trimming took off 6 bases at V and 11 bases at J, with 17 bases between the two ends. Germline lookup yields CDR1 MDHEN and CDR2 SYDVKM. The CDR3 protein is CASSLGTPRAQHF. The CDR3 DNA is TGTGCCAGCAGCCTAGGGACTCCTAGGGCCCAGCATTTT.

CDR3 sequence (DNA): TGTGCCAGCTCATCGACTAGCGTCTATGAGCAGTTCTTC. It translates to CASSSTSVYEQFF. The chain joins TRBV18 to TRBJ2-1; TRBD2 agrees at 8 bases. The germline V gene encodes CDR1 KGHSH and CDR2 LQKENI. This CDR3 is built from 13 residues. V was clipped by 5 bases and J by 8 bases; unmatched bases: 5.

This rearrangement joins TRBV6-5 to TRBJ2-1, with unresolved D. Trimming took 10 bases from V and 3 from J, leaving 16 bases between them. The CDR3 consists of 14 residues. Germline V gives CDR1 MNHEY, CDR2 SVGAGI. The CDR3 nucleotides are TGTGCCACCCAACGGCCGGGCGGCTACAATGAGCAGTTCTTC. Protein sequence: CATQRPGGYNEQFF.

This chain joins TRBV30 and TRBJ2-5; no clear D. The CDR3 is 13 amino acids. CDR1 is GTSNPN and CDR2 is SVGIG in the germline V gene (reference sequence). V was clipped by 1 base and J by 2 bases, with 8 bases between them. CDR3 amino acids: CAWSEDKQETQYF. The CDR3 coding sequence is TGTGCCTGGAGTGAAGACAAGCAAGAGACCCAGTACTTC.

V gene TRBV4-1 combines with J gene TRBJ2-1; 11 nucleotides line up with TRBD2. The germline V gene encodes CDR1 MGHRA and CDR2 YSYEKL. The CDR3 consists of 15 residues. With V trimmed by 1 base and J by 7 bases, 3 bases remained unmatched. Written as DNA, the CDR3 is TGCGCCAGCAGCCAAGGACTAGCGGGACAGAATGAGCAGTTCTTC. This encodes CASSQGLAGQNEQFF.

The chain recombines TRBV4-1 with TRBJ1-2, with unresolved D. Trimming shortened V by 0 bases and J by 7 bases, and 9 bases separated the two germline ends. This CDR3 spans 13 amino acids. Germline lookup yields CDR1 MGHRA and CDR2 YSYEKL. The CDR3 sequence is CASSQEGGAGYTF. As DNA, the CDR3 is TGCGCCAGCAGCCAAGAAGGAGGTGCTGGCTACACCTTC.

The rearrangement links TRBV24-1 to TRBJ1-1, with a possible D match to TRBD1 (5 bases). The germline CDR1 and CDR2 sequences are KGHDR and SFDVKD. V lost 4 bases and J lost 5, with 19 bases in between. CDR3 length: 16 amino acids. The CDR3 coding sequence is TGTGCCACCAGTGAGCGGAGACTCATCAAGGGGACTGAAGCTTTCTTT. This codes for CATSERRLIKGTEAFF.

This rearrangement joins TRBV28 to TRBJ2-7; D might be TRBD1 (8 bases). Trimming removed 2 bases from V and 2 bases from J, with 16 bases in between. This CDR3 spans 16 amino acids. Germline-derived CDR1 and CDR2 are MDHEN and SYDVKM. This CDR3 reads CASSLPTGGVPYEQYF. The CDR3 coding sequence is TGTGCCAGCAGTTTACCCACAGGGGGGGTCCCCTACGAGCAGTACTTC.

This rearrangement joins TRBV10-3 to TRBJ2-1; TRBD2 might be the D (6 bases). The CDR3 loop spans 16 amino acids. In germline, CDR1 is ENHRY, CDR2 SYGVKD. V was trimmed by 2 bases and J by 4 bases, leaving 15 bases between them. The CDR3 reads CAISESGGARYNEQFF. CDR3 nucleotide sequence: TGTGCCATCAGTGAGAGTGGAGGGGCTCGGTACAATGAGCAGTTCTTC.

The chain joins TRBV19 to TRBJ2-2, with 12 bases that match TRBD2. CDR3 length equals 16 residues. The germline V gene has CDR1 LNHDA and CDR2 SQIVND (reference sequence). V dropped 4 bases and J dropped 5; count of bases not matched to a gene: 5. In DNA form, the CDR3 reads TGTGCCAGTAGTAGCCTAGCGGGAGGGCCAACCGGGGAGCTGTTTTTT. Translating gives CASSSLAGGPTGELFF.

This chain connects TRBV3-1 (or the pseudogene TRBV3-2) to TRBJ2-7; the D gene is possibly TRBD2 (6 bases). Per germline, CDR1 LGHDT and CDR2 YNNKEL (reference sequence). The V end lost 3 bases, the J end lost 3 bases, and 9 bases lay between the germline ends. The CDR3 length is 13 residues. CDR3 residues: CASSHGGDYEQYF. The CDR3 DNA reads TGTGCCAGCAGCCACGGCGGGGACTACGAGCAGTACTTC.

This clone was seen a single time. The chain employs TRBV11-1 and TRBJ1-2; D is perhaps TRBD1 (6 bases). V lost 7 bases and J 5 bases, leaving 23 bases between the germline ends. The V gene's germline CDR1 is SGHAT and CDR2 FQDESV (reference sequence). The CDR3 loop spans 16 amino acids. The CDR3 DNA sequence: TGTGCCAGCATGAGCGGTACCGGGGGCTTGGGATATGGCTACACCTTC. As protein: CASMSGTGGLGYGYTF. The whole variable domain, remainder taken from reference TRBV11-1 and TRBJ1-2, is EAEVAQSPRYKITEKSQAVAFWCDPISGHATLYWYRQILGQGPELLVQFQDESVVDDSQLPKDRFSAERLKGVDSTLKIQPAELGDSAMYLCASMSGTGGLGYGYTFGSGTRLTVV.

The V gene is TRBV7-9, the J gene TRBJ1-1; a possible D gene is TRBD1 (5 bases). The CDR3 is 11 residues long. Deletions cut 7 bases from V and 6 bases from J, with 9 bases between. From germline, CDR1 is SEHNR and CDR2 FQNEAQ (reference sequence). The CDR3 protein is CASTRQSEAFF. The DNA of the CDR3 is TGTGCCAGCACCAGACAGTCTGAAGCTTTCTTT.